Listed below are T cell receptor beta chains from one sample, sequenced in a study of blood T cell repertoires in COVID-19. This table comes from immunoSEQ multiplex PCR, and its TCRdb copy is limited to in-frame clones, with some not included. The sample contains roughly 230,000 clones, around 82% of which appear only once. The sequencing input was peripheral blood. The receptors derive from a man aged 35-49 years with active or convalescent COVID-19. CDR3s include the opening cysteine and the closing phenylalanine or tryptophan. D genes are given only for firm matches. Some rows mark clone size as missing; the rest say once, few, many or name a class of expanded clone.

size	D	V	J	CDR3	DNA
.	TRBD2	TRBV6-5	TRBJ2-7	CASRYTSGSYEQYF	TGTGCCAGCAGATACACTAGCGGGAGTTACGAGCAGTACTTC
.	.	TRBV7-3	TRBJ2-7	CASSLKQGYEQYF	TGTGCCAGCAGCTTAAAACAGGGATACGAGCAGTACTTC
.	TRBD1	TRBV5-1	TRBJ2-5	CASSLGDRVSQETQYF	TGCGCCAGCAGCTTGGGGGACAGGGTCTCCCAGGAGACCCAGTACTTC
.	.	TRBV7-2	TRBJ2-5	CASSLSRGQETQYF	TGTGCCAGCAGCTTAAGCCGGGGCCAAGAGACCCAGTACTTC
.	TRBD2	TRBV2	TRBJ2-2	CASSEYGGGNTGELFF	TGTGCCAGCAGTGAATACGGCGGGGGGAACACCGGGGAGCTGTTTTTT
few	.	TRBV19	TRBJ2-2	CASSIDFSLTLSGRPTGELFF	TGTGCCAGTAGTATAGATTTTTCCCTGACTCTAAGCGGTCGCCCCACCGGGGAGCTGTTTTTT
once	TRBD1	TRBV6-5	TRBJ1-2	CASGGTAGYTF	TGTGCCAGCGGGGGGACAGCCGGCTACACCTTC
.	.	TRBV28	TRBJ2-5	CASSLPTAGAHETQYF	TGTGCCAGCAGTCTCCCTACGGCGGGGGCGCATGAGACCCAGTACTTC
.	.	TRBV10-3	TRBJ1-2	CAISAPGSYYGYTF	TGTGCCATCAGTGCACCAGGAAGCTACTATGGCTACACCTTC
.	TRBD1	TRBV30	TRBJ1-2	CAWITAGGFSSGYTF	TGTGCCTGGATCACTGCAGGGGGGTTCTCTAGTGGCTACACCTTC
.	TRBD2	TRBV3-1/TRBV3-2	TRBJ2-5	CASSPAGTIAPIQETQYF	TGTGCCAGCAGCCCAGCCGGGACTATCGCCCCAATCCAAGAGACCCAGTACTTC
once	TRBD1	TRBV7-2	TRBJ1-6	CASSDRGRNSPLHF	TGTGCCAGCAGTGACAGGGGTCGCAATTCACCCCTCCACTTT
.	.	TRBV29-1	TRBJ1-3	CSVEWGGGNTIYF	TGCAGCGTTGAATGGGGGGGAGGAAACACCATATATTTT
.	TRBD2	TRBV24-1	TRBJ2-1	CATSDYSGGAYNEQFF	TGTGCCACCAGTGACTATAGCGGGGGAGCCTACAATGAGCAGTTCTTC
few	TRBD2	TRBV27	TRBJ2-2	CASSSSSGTLSTGELFF	TGTGCCAGCAGTTCCTCTAGCGGGACCCTCAGCACCGGGGAGCTGTTTTTT
.	TRBD2	TRBV7-6	TRBJ2-7	CASSSSTSGSYEQYF	TGTGCCAGCAGCTCATCGACTAGCGGGTCCTACGAGCAGTACTTC
.	.	TRBV7-2	TRBJ2-7	CASSLGGGYEQYF	TGTGCCAGCAGCTTAGGAGGAGGCTACGAGCAGTACTTC
.	TRBD1	TRBV4-1	TRBJ2-1	CASSQVTGTGKTNEQFF	TGCGCCAGCAGCCAGGTCACCGGGACAGGGAAGACGAATGAGCAGTTCTTC
.	TRBD1	TRBV5-6	TRBJ1-4	CASRFRDRDEKLFF	TGTGCCAGCAGATTCCGGGACAGGGACGAAAAACTGTTTTTT
.	.	TRBV6-5	TRBJ2-2	CASGRTGTDGELFF	TGTGCCAGCGGGCGAACAGGGACGGACGGGGAGCTGTTTTTT
.	.	TRBV4-3	TRBJ1-6	CASSQDILRTVNSPLHF	TGCGCCAGCAGCCAAGATATATTGAGGACAGTTAATTCACCCCTCCACTTT
.	.	TRBV12-3/TRBV12-4	TRBJ1-1	CASSFLPRAAFF	TGTGCCAGCAGTTTCTTACCCAGGGCGGCTTTCTTT
few	TRBD1	TRBV5-1	TRBJ1-6	CASSSGTGGDLHF	TGCGCCAGCAGCTCCGGGACAGGGGGCGACCTCCACTTT
.	TRBD2	TRBV10-3	TRBJ2-2	CAIGRTSAGELFF	TGTGCCATCGGACGGACTAGCGCCGGGGAGCTGTTTTTT
.	TRBD1	TRBV5-6	TRBJ1-1	CASSSWTGGFVTAFF	TGTGCCAGCAGCTCATGGACAGGGGGTTTTGTTACGGCTTTCTTT
.	.	TRBV7-2	TRBJ2-1	CASSLGPSGSVYNEQFF	TGTGCCAGCAGCTTAGGCCCCAGCGGGTCGGTCTACAATGAGCAGTTCTTC
few	.	TRBV7-6	TRBJ1-1	CASSLGSGVGTEAFF	TGTGCCAGCAGCTTAGGGTCCGGGGTGGGCACTGAAGCTTTCTTT
few	.	TRBV6-5	TRBJ1-2	CASRYRGTKDGYTF	TGTGCCAGCAGGTACCGCGGGACGAAGGATGGCTACACCTTC
.	.	TRBV7-6	TRBJ2-1	CASSLNIRGGGSSYNEQFF	TGTGCCAGCAGCTTGAATATCCGCGGGGGCGGGAGCTCCTACAATGAGCAGTTCTTC
once	.	TRBV6-2/TRBV6-3	TRBJ1-1	CASSYYGGDTEAFF	TGTGCCAGCAGTTACTACGGGGGGGACACTGAAGCTTTCTTT
.	TRBD1	TRBV7-9	TRBJ1-2	CASSLGSGTGGSYGYTF	TGTGCCAGCAGCTTAGGATCCGGGACAGGGGGTTCATATGGCTACACCTTC
once	.	TRBV28	TRBJ2-5	CASSSPGVGGETQYF	TGTGCCAGCAGTTCGCCAGGCGTGGGCGGGGAGACCCAGTACTTC
.	.	TRBV7-8	TRBJ2-7	CASSLAYSGSYEQYF	TGTGCCAGCAGCTTAGCTTACAGCGGGTCCTACGAGCAGTACTTC
.	TRBD1	TRBV30	TRBJ1-4	CAWTRGVGQLFF	TGTGCCTGGACCAGGGGGGTCGGTCAACTGTTTTTT
.	.	TRBV11-3	TRBJ2-1	CASSPPQYNEQFF	TGTGCCAGCAGCCCACCTCAGTACAATGAGCAGTTCTTC
.	.	TRBV11-3	TRBJ2-6	CASSPVSGANVLTF	TGTGCCAGCAGCCCCGTCTCTGGGGCCAACGTCCTGACTTTC
once	.	TRBV30	TRBJ1-3	CAWSVDSRNTIYF	TGTGCCTGGAGTGTGGACAGTCGAAACACCATATATTTT
few	.	TRBV6-2/TRBV6-3	TRBJ2-6	CASSTTGSGANVLTF	TGTGCCAGCAGTACCACAGGGTCTGGGGCCAACGTCCTGACTTTC